This T cell receptor (beta chain) was observed in a study of CD8 T cells in Susac syndrome. V shed 0 bases and J shed 0 bases, with 10 bases lying between them. Germline CDR1 is SGDLS and CDR2 is YYNGEE. The CDR3 loop spans 15 amino acids. Random hexamers were used to reverse transcribe the RNA input (about 0.45 to 1 ug). The CDR3 of TCR beta was amplified by immunoSEQ multiplex PCR across 54 Vbeta and 13 Jbeta. Using its own MiXCR run on the immunoSEQ multiplex PCR reads, TCRdb lists one record per CDR3 protein. The table has 400,000 to 550,000 distinct CDR3 sequences, 85% seen once. The multiple sclerosis control group consisted of treatment-naive patients whose relapsing-remitting disease, which was either stable or active, fulfilled revised McDonald criteria.

This TCR was sampled from a human donor with multiple sclerosis. Input material: CD8+ T cells from PBMCs. The J gene is TRBJ2-7, the V gene TRBV9; tentatively, D is TRBD1 (6 bases). The CDR3 loop reads CASSVGGPDSYEQYF. The CDR3 nucleotides read TGTGCCAGCAGCGTAGGGGGGCCCGACTCCTACGAGCAGTACTTC.